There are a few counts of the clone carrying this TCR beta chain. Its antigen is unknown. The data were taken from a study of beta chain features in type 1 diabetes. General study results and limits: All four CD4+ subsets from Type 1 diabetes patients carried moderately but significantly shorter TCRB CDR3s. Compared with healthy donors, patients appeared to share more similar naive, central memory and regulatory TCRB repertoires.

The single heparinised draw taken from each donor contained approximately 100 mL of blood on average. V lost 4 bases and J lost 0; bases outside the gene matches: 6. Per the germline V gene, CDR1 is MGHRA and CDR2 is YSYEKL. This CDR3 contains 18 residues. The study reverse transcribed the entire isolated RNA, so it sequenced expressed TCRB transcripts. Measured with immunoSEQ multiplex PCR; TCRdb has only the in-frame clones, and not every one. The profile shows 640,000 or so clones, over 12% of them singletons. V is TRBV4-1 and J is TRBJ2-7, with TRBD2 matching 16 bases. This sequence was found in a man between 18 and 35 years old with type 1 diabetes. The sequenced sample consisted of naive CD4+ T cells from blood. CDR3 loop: CASSPRGLAGGPSYEQYF. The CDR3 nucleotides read TGCGCCAGCAGCCCCCGGGGACTAGCGGGAGGGCCCTCCTACGAGCAGTACTTC.